The 25 T cell receptor beta chains reported below all come from one sample, sequenced in a study of T cells in women clearing cervical HPV infection. This table comes from immunoSEQ multiplex PCR, and its TCRdb copy is limited to in-frame clones, with some not included. The sample's table shows 20,000 to 25,000 clones. The sequenced sample was blood buffy coat. The receptor set was obtained from a woman between 18 and 69 years old with a cervical HPV16 infection that either progressed to CIN3+ or cleared (not recorded which).

For this clone: The read terminates 3 residues ahead of where the CDR3 ends, so the germline J gene completes it. The V gene is TRBV23-1, the J gene TRBJ1-5; D remains unclear. TRBV23-1 is an ORF, with its function uncertain. The V end lost 2 bases, the J end lost 0 bases, and 23 bases lay between the germline ends. CDR3 length equals 20 residues. The CDR3 DNA, read in part, is TGCGCCAGCAGTCAACGGGGATTGTTTTTGGGGAATTCTAGCAATCAGCCC. This encodes CASSQRGLFLGNSSNQP. The whole CDR3 sequence is CASSQRGLFLGNSSNQPQHF.

With regard to this clone: The sequence runs out 3 residues before the end of the CDR3; the remainder is reconstructed from the germline J gene. This chain links TRBV7-3 with TRBJ2-3, with D possibly matching TRBD1 (6 bases). Trimming removed 2 bases at V and 3 bases at J, with 12 bases between. Looked up from germline, CDR1 is SGHTA and CDR2 is FQGTGA. The CDR3 contains 15 residues. The sequenced part of the CDR3 DNA is TGTGCCAGCAGCTTAGTAGGGGGTTCGACAGATACG. Amino acids: CASSLVGGSTDT. The CDR3 in its entirety is CASSLVGGSTDTQYF.

With regard to this clone: The read stops 3 residues short of the end of the CDR3; the missing end is completed from the germline J gene. This chain links TRBV5-1 with TRBJ2-2, with D perhaps matching TRBD2 (5 bases). V dropped 9 bases and J dropped 1 base, with 16 bases sitting between them. The CDR3 runs to 15 residues. Germline loops: CDR1 SGHRS, CDR2 YFSETQ. CDR3 protein: CATQTDSMNTGELFF. Partial CDR3 DNA: TGCGCCACTCAGACGGACTCGATGAACACCGGGGAG.

To note about this clone: The read finishes 3 residues shy of the CDR3 end, and the germline J gene is used to complete it. J is TRBJ1-5 and V is TRBV2, with 7 bases fitting TRBD1. Unmatched junction bases numbered 10, after V lost 6 bases and J lost 5 bases. The CDR3 totals 15 residues. CDR1 SNHLY and CDR2 FYNNEI come from the germline V gene. The covered CDR3 bases are TGTGCCAGCAGAGAGCGTTCAGGGGGTCATCAGCCC. Amino acid sequence: CASRERSGGHQP. The full CDR3 is CASRERSGGHQPQHF.

Note on this clone: The read comes to an end 3 residues before the CDR3 does, leaving the germline J gene to fill in the end. The gene calls are TRBV6-2 or TRBV6-3 and TRBJ2-7; 7 bases map to TRBD1. The CDR3 contains 12 residues. CDR1 is MNHEY and CDR2 is SVGEGT in the germline V gene. V gave up 5 bases and J gave up 4 bases; unmatched junction bases: 2. CDR3 region: CASSQTGYEQYF. The sequenced part of the CDR3 DNA is TGTGCCAGCAGTCAGACAGGGTACGAG.

CDR3 bases read: TGTGCCATCAGTGAGAACAGGGATGAAAAA. Protein: CAISENRDEK. The whole CDR3 sequence is CAISENRDEKLFF. The rearrangement joins TRBV10-3 to TRBJ1-4; TRBD1 might be the D (6 bases). The read stops 3 residues short of the end of the CDR3; the missing end is completed from the germline J gene. CDR1 is ENHRY, CDR2 SYGVKD, per germline. The CDR3 spans 13 residues. V dropped 2 bases and J dropped 6 bases, with 7 bases sitting between them.

To note about this clone: Sequencing ends 3 residues short of the CDR3 end; the germline J gene provides the rest. The rearrangement uses TRBV10-3 and TRBJ2-3; no clear D. Germline values: CDR1 ENHRY, CDR2 SYGVKD. V was pared by 6 bases and J by 0 bases, with 10 bases between. The CDR3 runs to 14 residues. The CDR3 protein is CAIRSSDSTDTQYF. CDR3 DNA (partial): TGTGCCATCAGAAGCAGCGATAGCACAGATACG.

With regard to this clone: The read gets to within 3 residues of the CDR3 end, and the germline J gene fills in the rest. The rearrangement joins TRBV11-3 to TRBJ2-2; D gene uncertain. CDR1 and CDR2 (germline): SGHNT, YENEEA. This CDR3 region has 14 residues. The CDR3 sequence: CASSPSPVDEKLFF. CDR3 bases read: TGTGCCAGCAGCCCCTCCCCGGTCGATGAAAAG.

On this clone: Read coverage stops 3 residues before the CDR3 terminus; the germline J gene supplies the remainder. The chain recombines TRBV7-9 with TRBJ1-4; D is possibly TRBD1 (6 bases). The CDR3 is 13 residues long. Germline assignment: CDR1 SEHNR and CDR2 FQNEAQ (reference sequence). Trimming took off 5 bases at V and 8 bases at J, with 12 bases between the two ends. The CDR3 sequence is CASSRPTGEKLFF. The covered CDR3 bases are TGTGCCAGCAGCCGTCCTACAGGGGAAAAA.

In the case of this clone: The missing CDR3 end, 3 residues past where the read stops, is filled in from the germline J gene. The chain carries TRBV19 and TRBJ1-2; perhaps TRBD1 as D (5 bases). The CDR3 spans 14 residues. Per the germline V gene, CDR1 is LNHDA and CDR2 is SQIVND (reference sequence). Trimming left V 5 bases short and J 1 base short, with 11 bases between. The DNA read from the CDR3 is TGTGCCAGTAGTCCAGACAGATTTAACTATGGC. Its translation is CASSPDRFNYG. The whole CDR3 reads CASSPDRFNYGYTF.

A word on this clone: The CDR3 end lies 3 residues beyond the end of the read and is filled in from the germline J gene. The rearrangement joins TRBV5-4 to TRBJ2-3; tentatively, D is TRBD2 (5 bases). The CDR3 has 16 amino acids. Germline values: CDR1 SGHNT, CDR2 YYREEE (reference sequence). Trimming stripped 0 bases from V and 6 bases from J, with 17 bases between. Partial CDR3 DNA: TGTGCCAGCAGCTTGGGAACTAGAGTAGTCGGGGATACG. Amino acids: CASSLGTRVVGDT. The full-length CDR3 reads as CASSLGTRVVGDTQYF.

Points on this clone: The read ends 3 residues before the CDR3 terminus; that terminus is restored from the germline J gene. The genes are TRBV5-1 and TRBJ1-2; D perhaps matches TRBD1 (5 bases). Germline CDR1 and CDR2: SGHRS and YFSETQ. The length of the CDR3 is 13 residues. V shed 4 bases and J shed 6 bases, with 13 bases lying between them. The CDR3: CASSRQTDDGYTF. The sequenced CDR3 bases are TGCGCCAGCAGCCGGCAGACAGACGATGGC.

As concerns this clone: The read finishes 3 residues shy of the CDR3 end, and the germline J gene is used to complete it. The genes are TRBV12-5 and TRBJ2-1, with TRBD2 identical over 7 bases. Trimming took 1 base from V and 9 from J; bases not matched to a gene: 6. CDR3 length equals 14 residues. Per germline, CDR1 LGHNT and CDR2 FRNRAP. CDR3 region: CASGLAGLVGEQFF. The covered CDR3 bases are TGTGCTAGTGGTTTGGCCGGACTAGTGGGTGAG. Drawing the rest from reference TRBV12-5 and TRBJ2-1, the complete variable domain is DARVTQTPRHKVTEMGQEVTMRCQPILGHNTVFWYRQTMMQGLELLAYFRNRAPLDDSGMPKDRFSAEMPDATLATLKIQPSEPRDSAVYFCASGLAGLVGEQFFGPGTRLTVL.

Comment on this clone: Sequencing ends 3 residues short of the CDR3 end; the germline J gene provides the rest. This rearrangement joins TRBV11-2 to TRBJ2-3; 11 bases fit TRBD2. V lost 3 bases to trimming and J lost 4 bases; unmatched junction nucleotides: 3. The CDR3 has 15 amino acids. Germline CDR1 is SGHAT and CDR2 is FQNNGV. The CDR3 protein is CASSFLLAGADTQYF. The CDR3 DNA, read in part, is TGTGCCAGCAGCTTTTTACTAGCGGGAGCAGATACG.

In regard to this clone: The CDR3 extends 3 residues past the end of the read, so its final part is completed from the germline J gene. This sequence joins TRBV10-3 and TRBJ1-1; D remains ambiguous. The CDR3 is made up of 15 amino acids. Trimming took 3 bases from V and 0 from J, leaving 11 bases between them. Germline assignment: CDR1 ENHRY and CDR2 SYGVKD. CDR3 loop: CAISELGPLNTEAFF. Incomplete CDR3 DNA: TGTGCCATCAGTGAATTGGGCCCTTTGAACACTGAA.

As for this clone: The read ends 3 residues shy of where the CDR3 ends; the end is completed using the germline J gene. The genes are TRBV9 and TRBJ1-4; possible D gene TRBD1, 5 bases. V lost 4 bases and J 0 bases, leaving 10 bases between the germline ends. Germline V gene data show CDR1 as SGDLS and CDR2 as YYNGEE. This CDR3 is 15 amino acids long. CDR3 DNA, as far as it was read: TGTGCCAGCAGCCCAGGACAATCAACTAATGAAAAA. Protein product: CASSPGQSTNEK. The whole CDR3 sequence is CASSPGQSTNEKLFF. The whole variable domain, remainder taken from reference TRBV9 and TRBJ1-4, is DSGVTQTPKHLITATGQRVTLRCSPRSGDLSVYWYQQSLDQGLQFLIQYYNGEERAKGNILERFSAQQFPDLHSELNLSSLELGDSALYFCASSPGQSTNEKLFFGSGTQLSVL.

Details on this clone: The CDR3 goes on 3 residues after the read ends, and that part is filled in from the germline J gene. V usage is TRBV11-2 and J usage is TRBJ1-2; tentative D call: TRBD1 (5 bases). This CDR3 comprises 13 residues. V dropped 1 base and J dropped 4 bases, with 7 bases sitting between them. Germline CDR1 is SGHAT and CDR2 is FQNNGV. The CDR3 spells CASSLGQLYGYTF. The sequenced CDR3 bases are TGTGCCAGCAGCTTAGGACAGCTCTATGGC.

With regard to this clone: The sequence runs out 3 residues before the end of the CDR3; the remainder is reconstructed from the germline J gene. The rearrangement uses TRBV7-3 and TRBJ2-7, with a tentative D call TRBD1 (5 bases). Trimming removed 2 bases at V and 2 bases at J, with 10 bases between. CDR1 SGHTA and CDR2 FQGTGA come from the germline V gene. CDR3 length: 14 amino acids. The CDR3 DNA, read in part, is TGTGCCAGCAGCTTACATGCAGGGCCCTACGAG. It codes for CASSLHAGPYE. The full-length CDR3 reads as CASSLHAGPYEQYF.

Notes on this clone: The read terminates 3 residues ahead of where the CDR3 ends, so the germline J gene completes it. V gene TRBV5-1 combines with J gene TRBJ2-5; D remains ambiguous. V shed 2 bases and J shed 0 bases, with 8 bases lying between them. The CDR3 covers 14 residues. The germline V gene encodes CDR1 SGHRS and CDR2 YFSETQ. CDR3 amino acids: CASSLNTNQETQYF. The sequenced part of the CDR3 DNA is TGCGCCAGCAGCTTAAACACAAACCAAGAGACC.

Regarding this clone: The CDR3 is cut off 3 residues early in the read; its end comes from the germline J gene. V gene TRBV5-6 combines with J gene TRBJ1-1, with 7 bases fitting TRBD1. J gave up 5 bases and V 7 bases, and 8 bases lay outside the gene matches. Germline V lookup: CDR1 SGHDT, CDR2 YYEEEE. The CDR3 spans 13 residues. Incomplete CDR3 DNA: TGTGCCAGCGGAAACAGGGGTGGGACTGAA. As protein: CASGNRGGTE. The whole CDR3 is CASGNRGGTEAFF.

Regarding this clone: The CDR3 end is not reached by the read, which stops 3 residues before it; the germline J gene fills it in. V and J are TRBV11-1 and TRBJ1-2, with D possibly matching TRBD1 (6 bases). The germline CDR1 and CDR2 sequences are SGHAT and FQDESV (reference sequence). CDR3 length: 13 amino acids. V gave up 0 bases and J gave up 4 bases, with 6 bases separating them. The DNA read from the CDR3 is TGTGCCAGCAGCTTAGCAGGGGGCTATGGC. This encodes CASSLAGGYG. The entire CDR3 protein reads CASSLAGGYGYTF.

Remarks on this clone: The read finishes 3 residues shy of the CDR3 end, and the germline J gene is used to complete it. This chain links TRBV19 with TRBJ1-2; 7 bases match TRBD1. The germline V gene encodes CDR1 LNHDA and CDR2 SQIVND (reference sequence). The length of the CDR3 is 14 residues. The CDR3 here is CASSEQGISYDYTF. The CDR3 bases that were read are TGTGCCAGTAGTGAACAGGGGATCTCCTACGAC.

As regards this clone: The CDR3 goes on 3 residues after the read ends, and that part is filled in from the germline J gene. V and J are TRBV18 and TRBJ1-1; 10 bases are a match to TRBD1. The CDR3 contains 17 residues. V shed 5 bases and J 6 bases; nucleotides not matched to a gene: 15. From germline, CDR1 is KGHSH and CDR2 LQKENI. CDR3 loop: CASSSRQGALYFSEAFF. Incomplete CDR3 DNA: TGTGCCAGCTCATCGCGACAGGGGGCTTTATATTTCTCTGAA.

About this clone: The sequence runs out 3 residues before the end of the CDR3; the remainder is reconstructed from the germline J gene. This chain joins TRBV20-1 and TRBJ2-5, with 7 bases that match TRBD1. The germline CDR1 and CDR2 sequences are DFQATT and SNEGSKA (reference sequence). The CDR3 has 13 amino acids. Trimming removed 6 bases from V and 4 bases from J; junction bases left unmatched: 8. The CDR3 spells CSANPRQGETQYF. Partial CDR3 DNA: TGCAGTGCGAATCCTCGACAGGGAGAGACC.

Comments on this clone: The read stops 3 residues short of the end of the CDR3; the missing end is completed from the germline J gene. The rearrangement joins TRBV5-6 to TRBJ1-1, with a possible D match to TRBD1 (6 bases). CDR1 is SGHDT, CDR2 YYEEEE, per germline. Between the trimmed V and J ends, which lost 8 bases and 3 bases, there was a span of 14 bases. This CDR3 has 13 residues. The CDR3 sequence is CARQGDVDTEAFF. Incomplete CDR3 DNA: TGTGCCAGACAGGGTGATGTGGACACTGAA. Complete variable domain (other parts from reference TRBV5-6 and TRBJ1-1): DAGVTQSPTHLIKTRGQQVTLRCSPKSGHDTVSWYQQALGQGPQFIFQYYEEEERQRGNFPDRFSGHQFPNYSSELNVNALLLGDSALYLCARQGDVDTEAFFGQGTRLTVV.